This TCR beta chain emerged from a study of early T cells in non-severe SARS-CoV-2 infection. Whole-study findings and limits: VDJdb matching, biased toward anti-spike CD8 responses, missed private and CD4 specificities.

This clonotype has a handful of counts. What it binds is not known. TCRdb ran MiXCR on the 5' RACE reads and lists one entry per CDR3 protein. The data contain tens of thousands of distinct CDR3 sequences, around 4% of them seen just once; the ten biggest clones take up about 5.5%. The germline V gene has CDR1 SGHVS and CDR2 FNYEAQ. CDR3 size: 16 residues. Trimming cost V 1 base and J 5 bases; bases outside gene matches: 4. The clonotype was recovered from an adult who was a healthcare worker with PCR-confirmed SARS-CoV-2 infection or an uninfected control (not recorded which). The chain carries TRBV7-6 and TRBJ2-5; the match to TRBD2 covers 13 bases. Sequencing was done on a sample of whole blood. CDR3 in amino acids: CASSLELAGGIETQYF. The CDR3 nucleotides read TGTGCCAGCAGCTTAGAACTAGCGGGAGGGATCGAGACCCAGTACTTC. Variable domain in full (rest from reference TRBV7-6 and TRBJ2-5): GAGVSQSPRYKVTKRGQDVALRCDPISGHVSLYWYRQALGQGPEFLTYFNYEAQQDKSGLPNDRFSAERPEGSISTLTIQRTEQRDSAMYRCASSLELAGGIETQYFGPGTRLLVL.